A selection of T cell receptor beta chains follows, all from one sample in a study of cytomegalovirus exposure and HLA in healthy donors. Assay: immunoSEQ multiplex PCR; the TCRdb copy retains only in-frame clones and omits some. The table includes approximately 120,000 clones, over 60% detected once. Sequencing was done on a sample of PBMCs. These receptors were obtained from a woman aged 60 to 75 in good health and CMV-seropositive. CDR3s include the opening cysteine and the closing phenylalanine or tryptophan. The order of the fields is V gene, clone size, J gene, D gene, CDR3 DNA, CDR3 protein. The D gene is left open where the match is weak. The size field is filled for only some rows; it gives once, few, many or a size class.

>TRBV7-8|-|TRBJ2-2|-
TGTGCCAGCAGACCACAAACCGGGGAGCTGTTTTTT
CASRPQTGELFF
>TRBV6-1|-|TRBJ1-2|TRBD1
TGTGCCAGCAGTGTTGGGACAGGGTTAGCTAACTATGGCTACACCTTC
CASSVGTGLANYGYTF
>TRBV25-1|few|TRBJ2-5|-
TGTGCCAGCCAGCGGCAAGCCCAAGAGACCCAGTACTTC
CASQRQAQETQYF
>TRBV15|-|TRBJ2-1|-
TGTGCCACCAGCAGAGTTATGACATCAAGCTCCTACAATGAGCAGTTCTTC
CATSRVMTSSSYNEQFF
>TRBV21-1|-|TRBJ2-7|-
TGTGCCAGCCAGCGGGGACGGGTATACGAGCAGTACTTC
CASQRGRVYEQYF
>TRBV6-4|-|TRBJ1-1|TRBD1
TGTGCCAGCAGAAGGACAGGGAATACTGAAGCTTTCTTT
CASRRTGNTEAFF
>TRBV4-3|once|TRBJ2-2|TRBD2
TGCGCCAGCAGCCAAGATTACGGGGGGGGGAACACCGGGGAGCTGTTTTTT
CASSQDYGGGNTGELFF
>TRBV18|-|TRBJ2-7|TRBD2
TGTGCCAGCTCACCGGGGTCTAGCGGGAGGTACGAGCAGTACTTC
CASSPGSSGRYEQYF
>TRBV19|-|TRBJ1-6|-
TGTGCCAGTAGTATAGGACAGCTCCTTGATCAAACCCTCCACTTT
CASSIGQLLDQTLHF
>TRBV18|-|TRBJ1-3|TRBD1
TGTGCCAGCTCACTGGGGGACAGGAGCTCTGGAAACACCATATATTTT
CASSLGDRSSGNTIYF
>TRBV5-4|few|TRBJ2-7|-
TGTGCCAGCAGCTTGGACAGGTACGAGCAGTACTTC
CASSLDRYEQYF
>TRBV30|-|TRBJ1-2|TRBD1
TGTGCCTGGAATAGGGACAGGGTGGATGGCTACACCTTC
CAWNRDRVDGYTF
>TRBV27|-|TRBJ2-7|TRBD1
TGTGCCAGCAGTCCCGGGACAGGGGTCAACGAGCAGTACTTC
CASSPGTGVNEQYF
>TRBV7-2|-|TRBJ2-5|TRBD1
TGTGCCAGCAGCTCCCAGACAGGGGCTGGCGAGACCCAGTACTTC
CASSSQTGAGETQYF
>TRBV5-4|-|TRBJ1-4|TRBD1
TGTGCCAGCAGCTTACCCGGGACAGGCAATGAAAAACTGTTTTTT
CASSLPGTGNEKLFF
>TRBV4-1|medium-sized|TRBJ2-2|TRBD2
TGCGCCAGCAGCCAAGCTAGCGGGCCGAACACCGGGGAGCTGTTTTTT
CASSQASGPNTGELFF
>TRBV10-3|-|TRBJ1-4|TRBD1
TGTGCCATCAGTTATACGGGACAGGGGGTGGTTTGGGTTGAAAAACTGTTTTTT
CAISYTGQGVVWVEKLFF
>TRBV4-1|-|TRBJ1-1|-
TGCGCCAGCAGCCAAGGTAGGGGAGGAAACACTGAAGCTTTCTTT
CASSQGRGGNTEAFF
>TRBV5-6|-|TRBJ2-2|-
TGTGCCAGCAGCTTGGACAGCACCGGGGAGCTGTTTTTT
CASSLDSTGELFF
>TRBV27|few|TRBJ2-5|TRBD2
TGTGCCAGCAGTTTTCTAGCGGGGGGACAAGAGACCCAGTACTTC
CASSFLAGGQETQYF